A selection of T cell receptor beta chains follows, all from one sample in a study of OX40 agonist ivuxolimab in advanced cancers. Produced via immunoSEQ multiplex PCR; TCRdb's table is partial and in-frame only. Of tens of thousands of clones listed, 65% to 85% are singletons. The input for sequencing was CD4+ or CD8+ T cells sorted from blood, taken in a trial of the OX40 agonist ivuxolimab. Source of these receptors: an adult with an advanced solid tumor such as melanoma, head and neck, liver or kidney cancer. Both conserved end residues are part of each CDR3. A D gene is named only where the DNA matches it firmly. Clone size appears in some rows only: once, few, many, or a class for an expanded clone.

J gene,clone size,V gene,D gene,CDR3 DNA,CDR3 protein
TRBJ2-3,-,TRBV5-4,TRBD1,TGTGCCAGCAGCTCGGGGCTCCCGGGACAGGGGAGTGTAGATACGCAGTATTTT,CASSSGLPGQGSVDTQYF
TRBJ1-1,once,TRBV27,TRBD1,TGTGCCAGCAGTTTAGAGGGACAGGGGTTAGCAACAGCTGAAGCTTTCTTT,CASSLEGQGLATAEAFF
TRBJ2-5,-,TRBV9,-,TGTGCCAGCAGCGGACCGGGGCGAGAGACCCAGTACTTC,CASSGPGRETQYF
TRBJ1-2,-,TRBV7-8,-,TGTGCCAGCAGCCGAGACAGTTTCTATGGCTACACCTTC,CASSRDSFYGYTF
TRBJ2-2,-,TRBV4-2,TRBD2,TGTGCCAGCAGCCAAGCTAGCGGGAGGCTCGGGGAGCTGTTTTTT,CASSQASGRLGELFF
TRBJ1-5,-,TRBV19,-,TGTGCCAGTAGTATCGGGACCTTTTTCTCCCCTCAGCCCCAGCATTTT,CASSIGTFFSPQPQHF
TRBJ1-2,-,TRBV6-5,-,TGTGCCAGCAGTTACTCGTGGTCGAACGGCTACACCTTC,CASSYSWSNGYTF
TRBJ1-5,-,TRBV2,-,TGTGCCAGCAGTGACGGAATTAGCAATCAGCCCCAGCATTTT,CASSDGISNQPQHF
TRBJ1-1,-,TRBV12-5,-,TGTGCTAGTGGCCGGGGAGGGTTGAACACTGAAGCTTTCTTT,CASGRGGLNTEAFF
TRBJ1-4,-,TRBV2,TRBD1,TGTGCCAGCAGTAGGGCCAGGGGGCGAGGTGAAAAACTGTTTTTT,CASSRARGRGEKLFF
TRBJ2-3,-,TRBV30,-,TGTGCCTGGAGGTACCCTGGCACAGATACGCAGTATTTT,CAWRYPGTDTQYF
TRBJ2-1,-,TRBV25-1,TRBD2,TGTGCCAGCAGGGGTCCCTCCGGGACTAGCGGGGGCAATGAGCAGTTCTTC,CASRGPSGTSGGNEQFF
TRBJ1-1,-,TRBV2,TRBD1,TGTGCCAGCAGCGACCGGACAGGGGGCGCGGTCACTGAAGCTTTCTTT,CASSDRTGGAVTEAFF
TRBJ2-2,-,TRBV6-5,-,TGTGCCAGCCAACCCGGGGAACGGAACACCGGGGAGCTGTTTTTT,CASQPGERNTGELFF
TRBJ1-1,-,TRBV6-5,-,TGTGCCAGCAGTTACTCTGGGACACCCCAGCGAGCTTTCTTT,CASSYSGTPQRAFF
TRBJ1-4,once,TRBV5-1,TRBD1,TGCGCCAGCAGCTCGGGACAGGACCTTCTTGAAAAACTGTTTTTT,CASSSGQDLLEKLFF
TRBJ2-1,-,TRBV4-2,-,TGTGCCAGCAGCCAAGTGCCCGGTGAGCAGTTCTTC,CASSQVPGEQFF
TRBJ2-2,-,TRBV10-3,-,TGTGCCATCAGTGACGGGGGGACAGGGAACACCGGGGAGCTGTTTTTT,CAISDGGTGNTGELFF
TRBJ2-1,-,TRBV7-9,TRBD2,TGTGCCAGCAGCTGGGGGGGTAAGGATGAGCAGTTCTTC,CASSWGGKDEQFF
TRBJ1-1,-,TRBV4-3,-,TGCGCCAGCAGCCATTTGGACAGACTGAACACTGAAGCTTTCTTT,CASSHLDRLNTEAFF
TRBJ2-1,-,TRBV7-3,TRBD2,TGTGCCAGCAGCTCAGGGGTGGCTAGCGGGATGGGGCAGTTCTTC,CASSSGVASGMGQFF
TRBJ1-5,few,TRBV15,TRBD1,TGTGCCACCAGCAGAGATCTCCCCGGACAGGGCGACCAATTCTATAGCAATCAGCCCCAGCATTTT,CATSRDLPGQGDQFYSNQPQHF
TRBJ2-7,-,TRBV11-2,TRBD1,TGTGCCAGCAGCTATAGAAGACAGGGTAGAAGCGAGCAGTACTTC,CASSYRRQGRSEQYF
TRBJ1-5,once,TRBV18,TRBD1,TGTGCCAGCTCACCACCTTTGCGGGACAGGGGGCGTCAGCCCCAGCATTTT,CASSPPLRDRGRQPQHF
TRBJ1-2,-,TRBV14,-,TGTGCCAGCAGCCAACTCATAGGACAGACGGACTTC,CASSQLIGQTDF
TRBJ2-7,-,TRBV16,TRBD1,TGTGCCAGCAGCCAGGACAGGGTTGGGGACGAGCAGTACTTC,CASSQDRVGDEQYF
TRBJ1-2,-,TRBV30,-,TGTGCCTGGAGCCTGGGAGAGAACTATGGCTACACCTTC,CAWSLGENYGYTF
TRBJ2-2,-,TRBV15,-,TGTGCCACCAGCAGCACGGTTGCCGGGGAGCTGTTTTTT,CATSSTVAGELFF
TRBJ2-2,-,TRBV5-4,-,TGTGCCAGCAGCTCACAGGGACTCACCGGGGAGCTGTTTTTT,CASSSQGLTGELFF
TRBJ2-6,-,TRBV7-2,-,TGTGCCAGCAGCCAAGGGGATGCTGGGGCCAACGTCCTGACTTTC,CASSQGDAGANVLTF
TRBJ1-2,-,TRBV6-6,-,TGTGCCAGCAGTTTCATTACCGGACCTAGGAACTATGGCTACACCTTC,CASSFITGPRNYGYTF
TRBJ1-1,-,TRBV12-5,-,TGTGCTAGTGCCCGGACAGCGAACACTGAAGCTTTCTTT,CASARTANTEAFF
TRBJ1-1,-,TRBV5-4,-,TGTGCCAGCAGCTTGTTTGCAGGGGTTACTGAAGCTTTCTTT,CASSLFAGVTEAFF
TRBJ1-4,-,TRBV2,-,TGTGCCAGCACGGACGGACTTGCTGAAAAACTGTTTTTT,CASTDGLAEKLFF
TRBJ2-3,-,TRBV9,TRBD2,TGTGCCAGCAGCAGGGGGGGACTAGCCCCAGATACGCAGTATTTT,CASSRGGLAPDTQYF
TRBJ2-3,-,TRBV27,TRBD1,TGTGCCAGCAGTTTATTCGGTTTTGGACAGGGGGCAACAGATACGCAGTATTTT,CASSLFGFGQGATDTQYF
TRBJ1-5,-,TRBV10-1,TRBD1,TGCGCCAGCGAATGCAGGGGGAATAGCAATCAGCCCCAGCATTTT,CASECRGNSNQPQHF
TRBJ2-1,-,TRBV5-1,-,TGCGCCAGCAGCTTAGTAGCCTCCGACAATGAGCAGTTCTTC,CASSLVASDNEQFF
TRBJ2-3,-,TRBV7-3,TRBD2,TGTGCCAGCAGGTCCGGGACTAGCGGGGTCACAGATACGCAGTATTTT,CASRSGTSGVTDTQYF
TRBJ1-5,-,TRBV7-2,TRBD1,TGTGCCAGCAGTTACCAAAGCAGGGGGAATCAGCCCCAGCATTTT,CASSYQSRGNQPQHF
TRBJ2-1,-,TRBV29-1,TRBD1,TGCAGCGTTGAAGGTCACCGGGACAGGGGAGGCGATGAGCAGTTCTTC,CSVEGHRDRGGDEQFF
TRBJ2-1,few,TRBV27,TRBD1,TGTGCCAGCAGCCGATCAAGGGGGCAAAACGCCATGGATGAGCAGTTCTTC,CASSRSRGQNAMDEQFF
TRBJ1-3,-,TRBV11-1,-,TGTGCCAGCAGCAAGGACGGAGCTCTTGGAAACACCATATATTTT,CASSKDGALGNTIYF
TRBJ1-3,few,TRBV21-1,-,TGTGCCAGCAGCGCTTACGGAGGGCTCGGTAACACCATATATTTT,CASSAYGGLGNTIYF
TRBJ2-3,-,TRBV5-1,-,TGCGCCAGCAGCTTGGCCGTCGGGGCAGATACGCAGTATTTT,CASSLAVGADTQYF
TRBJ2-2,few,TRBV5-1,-,TGCGCCAGCAGCTTGTCAACCGGGACTGCGAACACCGGGGAGCTGTTTTTT,CASSLSTGTANTGELFF
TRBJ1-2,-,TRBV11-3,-,TGTGCCAGCAGCTTCTCAGGGTATGGCTACACCTTC,CASSFSGYGYTF